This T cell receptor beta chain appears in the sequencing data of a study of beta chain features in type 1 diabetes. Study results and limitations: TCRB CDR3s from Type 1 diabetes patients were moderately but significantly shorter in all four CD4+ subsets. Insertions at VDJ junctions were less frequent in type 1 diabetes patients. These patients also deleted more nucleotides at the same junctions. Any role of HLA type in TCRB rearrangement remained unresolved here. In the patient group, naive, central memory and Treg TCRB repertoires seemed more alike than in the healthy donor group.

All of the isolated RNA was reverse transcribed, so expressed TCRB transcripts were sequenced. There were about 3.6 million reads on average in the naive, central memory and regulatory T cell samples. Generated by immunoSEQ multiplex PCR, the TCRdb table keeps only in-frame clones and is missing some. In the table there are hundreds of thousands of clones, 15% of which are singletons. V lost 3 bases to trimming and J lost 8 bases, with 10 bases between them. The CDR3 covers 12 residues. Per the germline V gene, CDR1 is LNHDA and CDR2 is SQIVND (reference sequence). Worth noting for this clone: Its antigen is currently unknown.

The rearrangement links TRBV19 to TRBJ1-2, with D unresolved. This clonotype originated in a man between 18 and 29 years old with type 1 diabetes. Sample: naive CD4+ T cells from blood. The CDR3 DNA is TGTGCCAGTAGTATGGGAAGGAGGGGCTACACCTTC. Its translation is CASSMGRRGYTF. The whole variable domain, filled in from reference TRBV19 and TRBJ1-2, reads DGGITQSPKYLFRKEGQNVTLSCEQNLNHDAMYWYRQDPGQGLRLIYYSQIVNDFQKGDIAEGYSVSREKKESFPLTVTSAQKNPTAFYLCASSMGRRGYTFGSGTRLTVV.